This T cell receptor (beta chain) was sequenced during a study of T-cell memory formation after mild COVID-19. In germline, CDR1 is SGHRS, CDR2 YFSETQ. The CDR3 sequence is 18 residues long. V gave up 7 bases and J gave up 0 bases, with 23 bases separating them. Whole-study findings and limits: SARS-CoV-2 specificity of second-wave clones peaking day 37 was unconfirmed. The CD4+ clones that contracted clustered mainly within CM and EM, and the CD8+ clones concentrated in EMRA. From day 15 to 85, contracting clones were balanced between CD4 and CD8, whereas later expanders leaned toward CD4+.

Libraries for TCRalpha and TCRbeta carried sample barcodes and unique molecular identifiers via 5'RACE. TCRdb passed the 5' RACE reads through MiXCR, listing each CDR3 protein once. The sample has about 130,000 distinct CDR3 sequences, around 15% seen once. This clonotype was recorded a few times. No antigen is known for it. The chain has TRBV5-1 and TRBJ2-1; D may be TRBD2 (5 bases). Source material: PBMCs or a T cell subset sorted from them (not recorded which). The sequence was obtained from a man aged 18 to 29 who had mild COVID-19 (a few samples of this study predate the infection). Cell type and time point are not known. CDR3 DNA: TGCGCCAGCGGACTTACGGTTCACAGCAGGAGCTCCTACAATGAGCAGTTCTTC. Amino acids: CASGLTVHSRSSYNEQFF.